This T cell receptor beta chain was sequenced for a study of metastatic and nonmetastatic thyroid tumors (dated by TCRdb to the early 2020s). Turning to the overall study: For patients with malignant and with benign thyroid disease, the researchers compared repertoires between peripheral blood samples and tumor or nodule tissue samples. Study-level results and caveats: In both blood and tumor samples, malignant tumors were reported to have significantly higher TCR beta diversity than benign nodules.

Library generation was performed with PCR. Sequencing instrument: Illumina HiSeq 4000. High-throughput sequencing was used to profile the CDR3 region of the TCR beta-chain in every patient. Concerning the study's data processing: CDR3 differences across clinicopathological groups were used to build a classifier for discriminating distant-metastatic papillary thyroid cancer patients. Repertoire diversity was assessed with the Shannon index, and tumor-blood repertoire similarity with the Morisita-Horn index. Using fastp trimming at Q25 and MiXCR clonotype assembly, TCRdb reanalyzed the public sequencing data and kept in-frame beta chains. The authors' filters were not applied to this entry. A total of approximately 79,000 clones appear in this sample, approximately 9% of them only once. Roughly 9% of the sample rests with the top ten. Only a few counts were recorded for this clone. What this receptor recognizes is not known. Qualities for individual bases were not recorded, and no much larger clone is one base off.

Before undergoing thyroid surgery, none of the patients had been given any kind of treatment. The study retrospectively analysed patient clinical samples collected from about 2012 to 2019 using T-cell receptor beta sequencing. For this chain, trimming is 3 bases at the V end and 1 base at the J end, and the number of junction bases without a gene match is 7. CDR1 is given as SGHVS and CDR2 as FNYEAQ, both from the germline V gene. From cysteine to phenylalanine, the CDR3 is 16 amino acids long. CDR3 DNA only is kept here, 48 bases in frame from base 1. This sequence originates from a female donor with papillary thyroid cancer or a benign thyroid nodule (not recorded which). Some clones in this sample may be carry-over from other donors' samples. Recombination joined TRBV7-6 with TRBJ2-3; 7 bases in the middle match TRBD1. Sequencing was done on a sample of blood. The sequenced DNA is TGTGCCAGCAGCTTGGAAGGGGGCCTGGGCACAGATACGCAGTATTTT. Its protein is CASSLEGGLGTDTQYF.